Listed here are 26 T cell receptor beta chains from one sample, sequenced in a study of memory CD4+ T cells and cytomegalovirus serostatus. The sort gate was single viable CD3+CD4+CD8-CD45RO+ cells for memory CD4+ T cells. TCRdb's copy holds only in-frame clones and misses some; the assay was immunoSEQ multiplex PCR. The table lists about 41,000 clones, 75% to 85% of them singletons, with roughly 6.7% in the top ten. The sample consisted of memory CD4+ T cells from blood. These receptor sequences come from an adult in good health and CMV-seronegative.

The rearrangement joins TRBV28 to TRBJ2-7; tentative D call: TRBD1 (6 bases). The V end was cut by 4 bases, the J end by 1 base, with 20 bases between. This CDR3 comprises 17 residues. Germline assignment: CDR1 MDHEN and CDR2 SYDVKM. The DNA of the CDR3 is TGTGCCAGCAGTTCCCTAAGAGGGGTCCAGGGGTCCTACGAGCAGTACTTC. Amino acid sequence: CASSSLRGVQGSYEQYF.

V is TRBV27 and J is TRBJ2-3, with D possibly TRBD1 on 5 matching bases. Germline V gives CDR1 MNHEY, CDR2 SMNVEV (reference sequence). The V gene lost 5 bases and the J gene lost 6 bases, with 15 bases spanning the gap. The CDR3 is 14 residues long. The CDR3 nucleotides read TGTGCCAGCAGTCCTCGGACACCAAGGGATACGCAGTATTTT. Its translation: CASSPRTPRDTQYF.

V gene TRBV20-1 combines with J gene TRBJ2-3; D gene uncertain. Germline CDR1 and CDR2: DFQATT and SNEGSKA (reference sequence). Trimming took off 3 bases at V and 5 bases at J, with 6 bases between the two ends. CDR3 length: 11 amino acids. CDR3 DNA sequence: TGCAGTGCTAGGTTGGGAGATACGCAGTATTTT. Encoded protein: CSARLGDTQYF.

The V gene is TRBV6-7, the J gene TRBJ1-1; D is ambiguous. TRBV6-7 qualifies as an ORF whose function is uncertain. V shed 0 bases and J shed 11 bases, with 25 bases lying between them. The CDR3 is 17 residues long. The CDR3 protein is CASSYSEQETYSSRAFF. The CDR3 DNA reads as TGTGCCAGCAGTTACTCCGAGCAGGAGACCTATTCCAGTCGGGCTTTCTTT.

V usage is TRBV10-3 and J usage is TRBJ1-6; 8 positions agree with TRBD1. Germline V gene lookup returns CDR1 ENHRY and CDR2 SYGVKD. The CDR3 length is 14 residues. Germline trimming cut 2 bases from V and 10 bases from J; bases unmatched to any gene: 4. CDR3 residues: CAISETTGESPLHF. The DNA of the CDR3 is TGTGCCATCAGTGAGACGACAGGGGAATCACCCCTCCACTTT.

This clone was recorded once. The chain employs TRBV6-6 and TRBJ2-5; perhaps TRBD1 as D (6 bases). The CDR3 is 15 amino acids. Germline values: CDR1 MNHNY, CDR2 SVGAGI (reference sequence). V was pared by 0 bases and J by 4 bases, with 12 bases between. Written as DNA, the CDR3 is TGTGCCAGCAGTTACTCGGAGCAGGGGACAGAGACCCAGTACTTC. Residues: CASSYSEQGTETQYF.

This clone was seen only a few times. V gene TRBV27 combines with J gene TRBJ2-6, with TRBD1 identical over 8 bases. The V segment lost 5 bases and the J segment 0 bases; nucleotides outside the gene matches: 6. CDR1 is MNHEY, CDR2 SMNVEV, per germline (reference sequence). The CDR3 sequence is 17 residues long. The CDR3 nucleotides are TGTGCCAGCAGTAGAGGACAGGGAACCTCTGGGGCCAACGTCCTGACTTTC. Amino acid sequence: CASSRGQGTSGANVLTF.

The CDR3 protein is CASSRAGGNTDTQYF. Written as DNA, the CDR3 is TGTGCCAGCTCTCGGGCGGGAGGGAACACAGATACGCAGTATTTT. The V and J genes are TRBV27 and TRBJ2-3; TRBD2 matches at 9 bases. The CDR3 extends over 15 amino acids. V was pared by 8 bases and J by 2 bases, with 8 bases of the junction left unmatched. From germline, CDR1 is MNHEY and CDR2 SMNVEV (reference sequence).

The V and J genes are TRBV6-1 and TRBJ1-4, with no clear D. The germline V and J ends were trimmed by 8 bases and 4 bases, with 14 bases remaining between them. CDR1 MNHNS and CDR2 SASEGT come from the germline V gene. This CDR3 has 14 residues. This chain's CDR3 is CASGRRTLNEKLFF. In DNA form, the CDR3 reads TGTGCCAGCGGACGGCGGACCCTTAATGAAAAACTGTTTTTT.

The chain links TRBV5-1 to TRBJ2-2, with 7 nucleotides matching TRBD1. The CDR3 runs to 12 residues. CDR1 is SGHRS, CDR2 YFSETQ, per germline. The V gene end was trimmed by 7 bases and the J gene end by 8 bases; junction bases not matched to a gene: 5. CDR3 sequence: CASGTARGELFF. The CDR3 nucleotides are TGCGCCAGCGGGACAGCCCGAGGGGAGCTGTTTTTT.

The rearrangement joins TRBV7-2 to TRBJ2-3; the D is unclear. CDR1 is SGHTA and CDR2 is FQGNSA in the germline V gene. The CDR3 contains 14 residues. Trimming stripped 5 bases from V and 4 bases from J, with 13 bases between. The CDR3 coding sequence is TGTGCCAGCAGCCCCAGGCCGGGTTCAGATACGCAGTATTTT. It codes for CASSPRPGSDTQYF. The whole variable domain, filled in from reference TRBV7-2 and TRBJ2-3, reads GAGVSQSPSNKVTEKGKDVELRCDPISGHTALYWYRQSLGQGLEFLIYFQGNSAPDKSGLPSDRFSAERTGGSVSTLTIQRTQQEDSAVYLCASSPRPGSDTQYFGPGTRLTVL.

Here the CDR3 DNA reads TGTGCCAGCTCACCACAAGATACGCAGTATTTT. Translating it yields CASSPQDTQYF. The chain is built from TRBV18 and TRBJ2-3, with D hard to call. This CDR3 has 11 residues. From germline, CDR1 is KGHSH and CDR2 LQKENI. V was trimmed by 1 base and J by 5 bases, leaving 1 base between them. The full variable domain, its missing parts supplied by reference TRBV18 and TRBJ2-3, is NAGVMQNPRHLVRRRGQEARLRCSPMKGHSHVYWYRQLPEEGLKFMVYLQKENIIDESGMPKERFSAEFPKEGPSILRIQQVVRGDSAAYFCASSPQDTQYFGPGTRLTVL.

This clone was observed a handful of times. This CDR3 is CASSGQGNTEAFF. Written as DNA, the CDR3 is TGTGCCAGCAGCGGACAGGGGAACACTGAAGCTTTCTTT. The chain uses TRBV9 and TRBJ1-1, with 7 bases identical to TRBD1. CDR3 length: 13 residues. Looked up from germline, CDR1 is SGDLS and CDR2 is YYNGEE. Trimming took 3 bases from V and 1 from J; bases not matched to a gene: 0. Looking up the rest from reference TRBV9 and TRBJ1-1 gives the full variable domain: DSGVTQTPKHLITATGQRVTLRCSPRSGDLSVYWYQQSLDQGLQFLIQYYNGEERAKGNILERFSAQQFPDLHSELNLSSLELGDSALYFCASSGQGNTEAFFGQGTRLTVV.

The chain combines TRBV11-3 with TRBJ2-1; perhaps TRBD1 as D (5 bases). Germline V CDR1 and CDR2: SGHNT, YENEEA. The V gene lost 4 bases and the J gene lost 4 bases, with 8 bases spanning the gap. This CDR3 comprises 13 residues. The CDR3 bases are TGTGCCAGCAGCTCTCAGGGATACAATGAGCAGTTCTTC. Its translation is CASSSQGYNEQFF.

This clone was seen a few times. The CDR3 region has the DNA TGTGCCAGCAGCTTGCTAGCGGAGGGACAAGAGACCCAGTACTTC. This encodes CASSLLAEGQETQYF. The chain is built from TRBV7-9 and TRBJ2-5, with 7 positions matching TRBD2. This CDR3 has 15 residues. V trimming: 3 bases; J trimming: 2 bases; junction bases outside the gene matches: 6. CDR1 and CDR2 from the germline V gene are SEHNR and FQNEAQ (reference sequence).

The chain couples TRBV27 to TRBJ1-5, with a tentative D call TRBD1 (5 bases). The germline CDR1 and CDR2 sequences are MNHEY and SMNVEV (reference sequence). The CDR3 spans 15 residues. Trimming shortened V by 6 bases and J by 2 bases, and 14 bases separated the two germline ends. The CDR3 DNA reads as TGTGCCAGCAGCAGGGAGGGTATGGGCAATCAGCCCCAGCATTTT. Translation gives CASSREGMGNQPQHF.

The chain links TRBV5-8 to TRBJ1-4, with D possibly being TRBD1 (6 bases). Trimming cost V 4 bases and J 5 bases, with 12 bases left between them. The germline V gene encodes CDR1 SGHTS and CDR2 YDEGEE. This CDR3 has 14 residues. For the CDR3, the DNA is TGTGCCAGCAGCCGGGGGACATGGAATGAAAAACTGTTTTTT. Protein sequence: CASSRGTWNEKLFF.

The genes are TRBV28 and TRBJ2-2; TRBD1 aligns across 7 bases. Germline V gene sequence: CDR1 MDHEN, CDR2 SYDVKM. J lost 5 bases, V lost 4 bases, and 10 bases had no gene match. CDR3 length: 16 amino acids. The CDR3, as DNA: TGTGCCAGCAGTTCCCTGACAGGGATGGGGACCGGGGAGCTGTTTTTT. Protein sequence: CASSSLTGMGTGELFF.

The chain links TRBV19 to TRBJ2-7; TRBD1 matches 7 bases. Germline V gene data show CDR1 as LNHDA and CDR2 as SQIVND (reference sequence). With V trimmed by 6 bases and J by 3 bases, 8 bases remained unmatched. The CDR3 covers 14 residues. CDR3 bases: TGTGCCAGTAGCCGACAGGGATGGGACTACGAGCAGTACTTC. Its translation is CASSRQGWDYEQYF. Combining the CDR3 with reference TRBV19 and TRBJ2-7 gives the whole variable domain DGGITQSPKYLFRKEGQNVTLSCEQNLNHDAMYWYRQDPGQGLRLIYYSQIVNDFQKGDIAEGYSVSREKKESFPLTVTSAQKNPTAFYLCASSRQGWDYEQYFGPGTRLTVT.

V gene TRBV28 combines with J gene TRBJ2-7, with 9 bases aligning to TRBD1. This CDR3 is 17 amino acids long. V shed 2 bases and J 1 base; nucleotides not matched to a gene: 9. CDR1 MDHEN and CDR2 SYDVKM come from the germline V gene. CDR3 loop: CASSLNRWGQGSYEQYF. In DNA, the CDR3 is TGTGCCAGCAGTTTAAACCGATGGGGACAGGGATCCTACGAGCAGTACTTC.

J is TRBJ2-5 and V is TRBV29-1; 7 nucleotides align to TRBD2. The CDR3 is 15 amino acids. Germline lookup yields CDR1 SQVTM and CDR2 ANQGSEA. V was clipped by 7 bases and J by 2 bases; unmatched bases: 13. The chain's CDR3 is CSGGLGGGGQETQYF. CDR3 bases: TGCAGCGGTGGACTAGGAGGTGGAGGACAAGAGACCCAGTACTTC.

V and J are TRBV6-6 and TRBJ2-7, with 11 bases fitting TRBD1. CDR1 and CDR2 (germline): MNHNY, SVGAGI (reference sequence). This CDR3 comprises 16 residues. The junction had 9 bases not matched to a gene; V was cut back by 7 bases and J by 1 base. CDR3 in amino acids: CASTPGGDRGSYEQYF. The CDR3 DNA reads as TGTGCCAGCACCCCGGGGGGGGACAGGGGGTCCTACGAGCAGTACTTC.

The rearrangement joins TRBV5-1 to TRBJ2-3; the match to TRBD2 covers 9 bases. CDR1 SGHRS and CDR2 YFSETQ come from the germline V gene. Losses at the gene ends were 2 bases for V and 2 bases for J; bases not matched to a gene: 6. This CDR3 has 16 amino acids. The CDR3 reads CASSLRAGGSTDTQYF. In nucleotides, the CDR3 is TGCGCCAGCAGCTTACGAGCGGGAGGATCCACAGATACGCAGTATTTT.

Here the CDR3 reads CASRIDMSTEAFF. DNA for the CDR3: TGTGCCAGCAGGATCGACATGAGCACTGAAGCTTTCTTT. The chain is built from TRBV28 and TRBJ1-1; D is ambiguous. The germline CDR1 and CDR2 sequences are MDHEN and SYDVKM. The CDR3 has 13 amino acids. V was cut by 6 bases and J by 4 bases, with 12 bases left in between.

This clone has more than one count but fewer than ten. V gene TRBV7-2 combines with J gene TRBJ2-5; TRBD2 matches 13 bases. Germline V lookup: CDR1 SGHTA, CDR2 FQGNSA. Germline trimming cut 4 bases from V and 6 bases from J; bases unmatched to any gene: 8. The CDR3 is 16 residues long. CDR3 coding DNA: TGTGCCAGCAGCTACGGACTAGCGGGAGCAGAGCAGACCCAGTACTTC. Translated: CASSYGLAGAEQTQYF. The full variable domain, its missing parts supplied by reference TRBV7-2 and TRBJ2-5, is GAGVSQSPSNKVTEKGKDVELRCDPISGHTALYWYRQSLGQGLEFLIYFQGNSAPDKSGLPSDRFSAERTGGSVSTLTIQRTQQEDSAVYLCASSYGLAGAEQTQYFGPGTRLLVL.

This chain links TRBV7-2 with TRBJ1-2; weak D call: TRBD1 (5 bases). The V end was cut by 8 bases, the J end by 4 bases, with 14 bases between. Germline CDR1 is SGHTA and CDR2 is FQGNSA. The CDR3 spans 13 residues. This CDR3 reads CASGAGQGYGYTF. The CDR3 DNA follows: TGTGCCAGCGGGGCAGGACAAGGCTATGGCTACACCTTC.